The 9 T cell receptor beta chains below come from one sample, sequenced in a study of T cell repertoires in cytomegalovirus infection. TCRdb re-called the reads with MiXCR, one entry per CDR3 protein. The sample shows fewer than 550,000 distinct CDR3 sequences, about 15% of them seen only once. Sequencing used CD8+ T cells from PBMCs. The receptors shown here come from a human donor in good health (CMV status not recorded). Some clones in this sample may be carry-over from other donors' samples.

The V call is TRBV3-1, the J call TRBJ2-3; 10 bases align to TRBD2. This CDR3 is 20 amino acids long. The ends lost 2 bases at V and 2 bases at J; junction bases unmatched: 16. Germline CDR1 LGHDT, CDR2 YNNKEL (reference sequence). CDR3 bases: TGTGCCAGCAGCCAACTTAATAGCGAGACTAGCGGGTTGATCACAGATACGCAGTATTTT. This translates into CASSQLNSETSGLITDTQYF.

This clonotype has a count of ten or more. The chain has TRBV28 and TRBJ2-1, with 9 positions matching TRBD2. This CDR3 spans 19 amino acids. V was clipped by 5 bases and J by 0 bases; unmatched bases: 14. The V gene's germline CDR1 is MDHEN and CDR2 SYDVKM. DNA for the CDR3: TGTGCCAGCAGTCACGAGACTAGCGGCTTCACGAGCTCCTACAATGAGCAGTTCTTC. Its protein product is CASSHETSGFTSSYNEQFF.

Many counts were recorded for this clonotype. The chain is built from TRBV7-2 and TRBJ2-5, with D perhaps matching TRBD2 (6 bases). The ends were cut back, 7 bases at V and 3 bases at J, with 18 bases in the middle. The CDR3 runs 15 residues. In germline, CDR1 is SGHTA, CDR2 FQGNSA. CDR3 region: CASTIRLAPKETQYF. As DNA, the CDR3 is TGTGCCAGCACCATCCGTCTAGCGCCAAAAGAGACCCAGTACTTC.

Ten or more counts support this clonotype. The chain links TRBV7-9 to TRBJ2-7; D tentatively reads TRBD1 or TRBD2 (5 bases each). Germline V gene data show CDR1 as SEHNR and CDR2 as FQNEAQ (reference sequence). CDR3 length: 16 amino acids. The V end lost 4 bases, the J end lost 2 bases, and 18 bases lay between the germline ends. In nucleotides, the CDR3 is TGTGCCAGCAGCTCAACCCTTGGGGGTGAAGCCTACGAGCAGTACTTC. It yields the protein CASSSTLGGEAYEQYF.

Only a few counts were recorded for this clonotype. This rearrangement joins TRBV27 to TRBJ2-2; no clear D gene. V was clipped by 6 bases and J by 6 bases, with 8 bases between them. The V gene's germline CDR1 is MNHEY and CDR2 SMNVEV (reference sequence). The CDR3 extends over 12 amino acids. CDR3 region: CASRFYAGELFF. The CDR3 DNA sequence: TGTGCCAGCAGATTTTACGCCGGGGAGCTGTTTTTT.

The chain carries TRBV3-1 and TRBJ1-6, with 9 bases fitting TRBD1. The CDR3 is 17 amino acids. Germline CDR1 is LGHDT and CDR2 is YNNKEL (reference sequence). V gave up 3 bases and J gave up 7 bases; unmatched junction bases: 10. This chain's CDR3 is CASSQDRGQGGNSPLHF. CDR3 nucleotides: TGTGCCAGCAGCCAGGATCGGGGACAGGGAGGGAATTCACCCCTCCACTTT.

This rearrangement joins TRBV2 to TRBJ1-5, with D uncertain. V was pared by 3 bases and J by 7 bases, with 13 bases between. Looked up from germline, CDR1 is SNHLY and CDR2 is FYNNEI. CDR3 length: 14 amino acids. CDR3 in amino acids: CASSEGGILQPQHF. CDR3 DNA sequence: TGTGCCAGCAGTGAGGGAGGTATTTTGCAGCCCCAGCATTTT.

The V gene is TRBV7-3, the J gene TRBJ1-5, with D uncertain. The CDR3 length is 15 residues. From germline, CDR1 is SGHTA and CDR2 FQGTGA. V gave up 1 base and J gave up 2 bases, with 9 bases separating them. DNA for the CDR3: TGTGCCAGCAGCTTAAATGCGGGAGGCAATCAGCCCCAGCATTTT. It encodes CASSLNAGGNQPQHF.

CDR3 DNA sequence: TGTGCCAGCAGGGGGGGGGATCAGCCCCAGCATTTT. Encoded protein: CASRGGDQPQHF. This rearrangement joins TRBV7-9 to TRBJ1-5, with D possibly matching TRBD1 (5 bases). The CDR3 spans 12 residues. Trimming left V 6 bases short and J 5 bases short, with 8 bases between. The germline V gene has CDR1 SEHNR and CDR2 FQNEAQ (reference sequence). The full variable domain, completed using reference TRBV7-9 and TRBJ1-5, is DTGVSQNPRHKITKRGQNVTFRCDPISEHNRLYWYRQTLGQGPEFLTYFQNEAQLEKSRLLSDRFSAERPKGSFSTLEIQRTEQGDSAMYLCASRGGDQPQHFGDGTRLSIL.